This T cell receptor beta chain is drawn from a study of cytomegalovirus exposure and HLA in healthy donors. This clone was counted only a few times. The method was immunoSEQ multiplex PCR; TCRdb's version includes in-frame clones alone and lacks a portion of them. The sample lists over 45,000 clones, 90% seen once, with roughly 1% in the top ten. It was the approximately 110-subject validation cohort, separate from the approximately 680-subject first cohort, to which the donors belonged. The CDR3 runs to 16 residues. J gave up 5 bases and V 0 bases, and 7 bases lay outside the gene matches. CDR1 MGHRA and CDR2 YSYEKL come from the germline V gene.

This sequence originates from a man aged 18 to 30 in good health and CMV-seronegative. This chain uses TRBV4-1 with TRBJ2-3; 8 nucleotides line up with TRBD2. The sample was PBMCs. The chain's CDR3 is CASSQDLGRGGDTQYF. The CDR3 nucleotides are TGCGCCAGCAGCCAAGATCTCGGGAGGGGTGGAGATACGCAGTATTTT.